This T cell receptor (beta chain) was sequenced during a study of cytomegalovirus exposure and HLA in healthy donors. Trimming at V came to 5 bases and at J to 6 bases, leaving 8 bases not matched to a gene. This CDR3 is built from 14 residues. CDR1 and CDR2 from the germline V gene are SGHNT and YENEEA. Profiled with immunoSEQ multiplex PCR; TCRdb holds only in-frame clones, not every one. The sample lists roughly 110,000 clones, around 89% occurring once. General study points: Subsequent analysis showed first-cohort TCR clusters tending to co-occur in some 120 validation repertoires. There were some public TCRs occurring in many donors, but most TCR sequences were rare. Among the CMV-associated chains, three were confirmed in vitro as specific for CMV antigens.

Points on this clone: Its antigen is undetermined.

This clonotype was sampled from a young woman in good health and CMV-seropositive. This chain uses TRBV11-3 with TRBJ1-2; the match to TRBD1 covers 8 bases. Sequenced: PBMCs. The CDR3 nucleotides are TGTGCCAGCAGCCGCCGGACAGGGTGGAATGGCTACACCTTC. Encoded protein: CASSRRTGWNGYTF.